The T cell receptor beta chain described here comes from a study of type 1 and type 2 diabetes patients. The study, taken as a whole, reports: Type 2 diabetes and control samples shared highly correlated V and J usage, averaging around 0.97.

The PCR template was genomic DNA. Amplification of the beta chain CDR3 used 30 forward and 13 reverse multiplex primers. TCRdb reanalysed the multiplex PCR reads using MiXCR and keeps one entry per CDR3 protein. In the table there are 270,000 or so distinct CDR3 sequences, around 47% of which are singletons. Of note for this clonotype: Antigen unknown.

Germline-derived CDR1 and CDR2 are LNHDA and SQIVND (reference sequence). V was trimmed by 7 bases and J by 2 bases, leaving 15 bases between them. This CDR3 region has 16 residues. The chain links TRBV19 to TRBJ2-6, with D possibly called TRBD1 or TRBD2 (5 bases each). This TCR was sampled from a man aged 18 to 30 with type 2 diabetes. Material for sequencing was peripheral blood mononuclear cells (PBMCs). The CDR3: CASIRPGAPGANVLTF. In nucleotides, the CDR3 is TGTGCCAGTATCCGCCCCGGGGCCCCTGGGGCCAACGTCCTGACTTTC.